This TCR beta chain was identified during a study of blood T cell repertoires in COVID-19. The CDR3 totals 16 residues. CDR1 is SGHTA, CDR2 FQGNSA, per germline. The J segment lost 2 bases and the V segment lost 5 bases, leaving 9 bases of the junction unmatched. Assay used: immunoSEQ multiplex PCR; TCRdb lists only in-frame clones, some missing. The sample contains 300,000 to 350,000 clones, around 90% of which appear only once. The V call is TRBV7-2, the J call TRBJ1-5, with TRBD1 matching over 7 bases. The sequencing input was PBMCs or T cells enriched from blood (not recorded which). The clonotype was recovered from a woman between 18 and 30 years old with acute COVID-19. The CDR3 here is CASSPQTGTGNQPQHF. The CDR3 region has the DNA TGTGCCAGCAGCCCCCAAACCGGGACAGGCAATCAGCCCCAGCATTTT.